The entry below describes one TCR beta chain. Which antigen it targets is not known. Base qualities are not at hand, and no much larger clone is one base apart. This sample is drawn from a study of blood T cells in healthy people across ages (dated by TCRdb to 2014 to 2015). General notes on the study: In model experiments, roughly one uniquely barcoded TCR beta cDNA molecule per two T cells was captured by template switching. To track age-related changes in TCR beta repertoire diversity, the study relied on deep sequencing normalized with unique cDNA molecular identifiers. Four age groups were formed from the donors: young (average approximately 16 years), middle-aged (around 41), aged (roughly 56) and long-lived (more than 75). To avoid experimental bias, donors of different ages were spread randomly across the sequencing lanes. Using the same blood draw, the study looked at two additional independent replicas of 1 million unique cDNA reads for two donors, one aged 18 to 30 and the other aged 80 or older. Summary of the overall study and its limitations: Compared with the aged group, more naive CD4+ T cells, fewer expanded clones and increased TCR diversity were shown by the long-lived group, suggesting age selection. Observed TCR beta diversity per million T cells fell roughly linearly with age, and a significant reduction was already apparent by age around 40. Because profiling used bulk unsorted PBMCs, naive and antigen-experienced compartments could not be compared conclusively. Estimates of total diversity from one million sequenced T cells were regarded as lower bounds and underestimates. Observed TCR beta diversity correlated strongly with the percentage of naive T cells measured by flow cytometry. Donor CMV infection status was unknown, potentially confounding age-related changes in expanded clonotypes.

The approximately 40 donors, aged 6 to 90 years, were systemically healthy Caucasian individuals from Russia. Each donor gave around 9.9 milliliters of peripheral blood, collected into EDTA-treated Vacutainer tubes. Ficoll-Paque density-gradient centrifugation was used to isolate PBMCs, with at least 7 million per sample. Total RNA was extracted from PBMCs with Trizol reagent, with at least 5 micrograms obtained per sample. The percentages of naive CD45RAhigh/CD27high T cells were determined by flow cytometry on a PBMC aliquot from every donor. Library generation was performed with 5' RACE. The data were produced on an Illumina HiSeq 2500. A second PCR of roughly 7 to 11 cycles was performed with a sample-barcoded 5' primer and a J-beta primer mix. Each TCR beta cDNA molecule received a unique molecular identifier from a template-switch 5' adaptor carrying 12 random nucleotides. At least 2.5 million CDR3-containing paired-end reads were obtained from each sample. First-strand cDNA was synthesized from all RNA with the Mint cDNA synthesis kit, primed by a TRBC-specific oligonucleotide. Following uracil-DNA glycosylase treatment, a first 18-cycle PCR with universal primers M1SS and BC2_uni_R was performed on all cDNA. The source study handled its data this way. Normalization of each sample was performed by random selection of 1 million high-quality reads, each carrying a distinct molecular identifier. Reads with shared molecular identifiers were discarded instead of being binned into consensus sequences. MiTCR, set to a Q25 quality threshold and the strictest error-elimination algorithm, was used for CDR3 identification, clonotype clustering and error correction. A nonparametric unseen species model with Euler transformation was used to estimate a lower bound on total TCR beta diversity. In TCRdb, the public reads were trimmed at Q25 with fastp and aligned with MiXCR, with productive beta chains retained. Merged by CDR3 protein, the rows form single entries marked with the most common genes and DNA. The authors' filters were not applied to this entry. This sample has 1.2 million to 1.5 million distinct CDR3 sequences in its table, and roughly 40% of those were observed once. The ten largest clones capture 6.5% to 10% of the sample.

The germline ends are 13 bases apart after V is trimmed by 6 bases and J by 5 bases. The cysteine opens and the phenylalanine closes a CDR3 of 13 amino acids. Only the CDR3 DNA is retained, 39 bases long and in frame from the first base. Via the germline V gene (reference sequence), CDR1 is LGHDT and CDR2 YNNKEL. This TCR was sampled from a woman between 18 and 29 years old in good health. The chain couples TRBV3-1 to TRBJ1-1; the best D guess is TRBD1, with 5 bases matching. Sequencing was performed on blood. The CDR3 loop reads CASRGVANTEAFF. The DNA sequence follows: TGTGCCAGCAGGGGGGTTGCGAATACTGAAGCTTTCTTT.